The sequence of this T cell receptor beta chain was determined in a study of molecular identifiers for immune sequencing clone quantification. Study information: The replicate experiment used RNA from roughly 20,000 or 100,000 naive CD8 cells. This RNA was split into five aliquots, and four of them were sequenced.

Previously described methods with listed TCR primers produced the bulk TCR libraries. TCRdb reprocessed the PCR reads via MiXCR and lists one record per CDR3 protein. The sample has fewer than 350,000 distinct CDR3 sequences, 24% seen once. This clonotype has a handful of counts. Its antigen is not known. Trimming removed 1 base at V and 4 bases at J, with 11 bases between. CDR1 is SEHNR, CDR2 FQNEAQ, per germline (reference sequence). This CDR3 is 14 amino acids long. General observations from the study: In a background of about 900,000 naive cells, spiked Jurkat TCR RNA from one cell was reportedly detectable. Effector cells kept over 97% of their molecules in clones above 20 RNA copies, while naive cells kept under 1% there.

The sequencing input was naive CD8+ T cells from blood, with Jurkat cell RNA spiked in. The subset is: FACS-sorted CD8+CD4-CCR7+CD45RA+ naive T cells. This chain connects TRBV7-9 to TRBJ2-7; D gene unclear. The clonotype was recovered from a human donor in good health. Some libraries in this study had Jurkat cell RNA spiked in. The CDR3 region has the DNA TGTGCCAGCAGCTTAGTGGCCAGCAGTTACGAGCAGTACTTC. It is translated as CASSLVASSYEQYF. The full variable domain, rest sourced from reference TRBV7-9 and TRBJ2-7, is DTGVSQNPRHKITKRGQNVTFRCDPISEHNRLYWYRQTLGQGPEFLTYFQNEAQLEKSRLLSDRFSAERPKGSFSTLEIQRTEQGDSAMYLCASSLVASSYEQYFGPGTRLTVT.